A selection of T cell receptor beta chains follows, all from one sample in a study of sequential checkpoint blockade in melanoma. The data were produced by immunoSEQ multiplex PCR, yet TCRdb's version contains in-frame clones alone and is incomplete. The sample shows 6,900 or so clones, 75% to 80% of them seen only once. The sequences come from CD8+ T cells sorted from blood (inferred from file names), collected from a patient given nivolumab and ipilimumab in sequence. The receptor set was obtained from a human donor with melanoma. Both conserved end residues are part of each CDR3. The order of the fields is clone size, J gene, V gene, D gene, CDR3 protein, CDR3 DNA. D genes are given only for firm matches. Expanded clones get a size class; other rows say once, few or many, or leave the size out.

-,TRBJ2-1,TRBV19,-,CASSIGGAAYNEQFF,TGTGCCAGTAGTATAGGCGGGGCAGCTTACAATGAGCAGTTCTTC
-,TRBJ2-3,TRBV7-9,-,CASSEQSDTQYF,TGTGCCAGCAGTGAACAGTCAGATACGCAGTATTTT
-,TRBJ2-2,TRBV7-8,TRBD1,CASSLLTGGAGELFF,TGTGCCAGCAGCCTCCTGACAGGGGGGGCCGGGGAGCTGTTTTTT
-,TRBJ2-1,TRBV4-1,TRBD1,CASSQRTGAYLSSYNEQFF,TGCGCCAGCAGCCAGCGGACAGGGGCCTACTTGAGCTCCTACAATGAGCAGTTCTTC
once,TRBJ2-5,TRBV5-1,TRBD1,CASSTAYRGLGETQYF,TGCGCCAGCAGCACCGCATACAGGGGGCTGGGGGAGACCCAGTACTTC
-,TRBJ2-1,TRBV28,TRBD2,CASSFPRTSGRYNEQFF,TGTGCCAGCAGTTTTCCTCGGACTAGCGGGAGGTACAATGAGCAGTTCTTC
-,TRBJ2-1,TRBV19,-,CASSPGAYNEQFF,TGTGCCAGTAGCCCAGGGGCCTACAATGAGCAGTTCTTC
-,TRBJ2-1,TRBV5-1,TRBD1,CASRQTGAYNEQFF,TGCGCCAGCAGACAGACAGGGGCCTACAATGAGCAGTTCTTC
-,TRBJ2-7,TRBV27,-,CASSLRPGLSYEQYF,TGTGCCAGCAGTTTAAGGCCGGGACTCAGCTACGAGCAGTACTTC
-,TRBJ2-3,TRBV11-2,-,CASSLVRDTQYF,TGTGCCAGCAGCTTAGTGAGAGATACGCAGTATTTT
-,TRBJ1-2,TRBV29-1,TRBD1,CSVEQGVYGYTF,TGCAGCGTTGAACAGGGGGTCTATGGCTACACCTTC
-,TRBJ2-7,TRBV5-1,TRBD2,CASSSGSGSYEQYF,TGCGCCAGCAGCTCAGGGAGCGGGAGTTACGAGCAGTACTTC
-,TRBJ2-3,TRBV28,TRBD1,CASSNPDRGRGDTQYF,TGTGCCAGCAGTAATCCGGACAGGGGAAGGGGGGATACGCAGTATTTT
-,TRBJ2-7,TRBV7-9,TRBD1,CASSADREFPFPFYEQYF,TGTGCCAGCAGCGCGGACAGGGAATTCCCATTCCCCTTCTACGAGCAGTACTTC
few,TRBJ2-1,TRBV4-2,-,CASSSEALLIASYNEQFF,TGTGCCAGCAGCTCTGAAGCCTTGCTAATCGCATCCTACAATGAGCAGTTCTTC
-,TRBJ2-5,TRBV27,-,CASSPQGQETQYF,TGTGCCAGCAGTCCCCAGGGCCAAGAGACCCAGTACTTC
-,TRBJ2-1,TRBV30,TRBD2,CAWSDIAGDYNEQFF,TGTGCCTGGAGCGATATAGCGGGAGATTACAATGAGCAGTTCTTC
few,TRBJ2-5,TRBV11-3,-,CASSPMGPGAQETQYF,TGTGCCAGCAGCCCCATGGGCCCAGGGGCGCAAGAGACCCAGTACTTC
-,TRBJ2-7,TRBV2,-,CASKLANRVEQYF,TGTGCCAGCAAGTTAGCAAACAGGGTCGAGCAGTACTTC
-,TRBJ2-7,TRBV2,-,CAVTGRDSYEQYF,TGTGCCGTCACGGGGCGGGATTCCTACGAGCAGTACTTC
-,TRBJ2-7,TRBV27,TRBD2,CASSYLGRENDEQYF,TGTGCCAGCAGTTACCTGGGGCGGGAGAATGACGAGCAGTACTTC
few,TRBJ1-5,TRBV6-1,-,CASRDRRQPQHF,TGTGCCAGCAGGGATCGGCGGCAGCCCCAGCATTTT
-,TRBJ1-1,TRBV29-1,-,CSSWESTEAFF,TGCAGCTCCTGGGAGAGCACTGAAGCTTTCTTT
medium-sized,TRBJ2-2,TRBV4-1,-,CASSPSSMNTGELFF,TGCGCCAGCAGCCCTTCTAGCATGAACACCGGGGAGCTGTTTTTT
-,TRBJ2-5,TRBV6-5,TRBD2,CASSYIGTSKETQYF,TGTGCCAGCAGTTACATCGGGACTAGCAAAGAGACCCAGTACTTC
-,TRBJ1-5,TRBV19,-,CASSISSPTLNQPQHF,TGTGCCAGTAGTATATCTAGCCCTACTCTTAATCAGCCCCAGCATTTT
-,TRBJ2-5,TRBV15,-,CATSRDRSLEETQYF,TGTGCCACCAGCAGAGATCGGTCTTTGGAGGAGACCCAGTACTTC
-,TRBJ1-5,TRBV9,-,CASSPGEYQPQHF,TGTGCCAGCAGCCCGGGGGAGTATCAGCCCCAGCATTTT
-,TRBJ1-3,TRBV4-1,TRBD1,CASSQGQNSGNTIYF,TGCGCCAGCAGCCAGGGACAGAACTCTGGAAACACCATATATTTT
-,TRBJ2-1,TRBV4-1,TRBD2,CASSQEGGGGNEQFF,TGCGCCAGCAGCCAAGAGGGGGGGGGTGGCAATGAGCAGTTCTTC
-,TRBJ2-7,TRBV5-5,TRBD2,CASSDLPGLPYEQYF,TGTGCCAGCAGCGACTTACCGGGACTACCCTACGAGCAGTACTTC
-,TRBJ2-7,TRBV5-1,TRBD1,CASSFGTGYEQYF,TGCGCCAGCAGCTTCGGGACAGGGTACGAGCAGTACTTC
-,TRBJ2-1,TRBV27,-,CASSLRTTTNEQFF,TGTGCCAGCAGTTTACGGACTACCACAAATGAGCAGTTCTTC
-,TRBJ1-1,TRBV19,-,CASNLGRNTEAFF,TGTGCCAGCAACCTGGGGCGGAACACTGAAGCTTTCTTT
-,TRBJ1-6,TRBV4-3,-,CASSLTHRDPPTPLHF,TGCGCCAGCAGCCTTACCCACCGGGATCCACCGACACCCCTCCACTTT
-,TRBJ2-5,TRBV7-9,TRBD1,CASSSGQHQETQYF,TGTGCCAGCAGCTCGGGACAGCACCAAGAGACCCAGTACTTC
once,TRBJ1-1,TRBV19,-,CASQADRLTEAFF,TGTGCCAGCCAGGCTGACAGGCTCACTGAAGCTTTCTTT
-,TRBJ2-1,TRBV6-1,TRBD2,CASSNGLAESNEQFF,TGTGCCAGCAGCAATGGACTAGCGGAGAGCAATGAGCAGTTCTTC
medium-sized,TRBJ2-2,TRBV9,-,CASSSPVAAVNTGELFF,TGTGCCAGCAGCTCCCCCGTGGCAGCGGTTAACACCGGGGAGCTGTTTTTT
-,TRBJ1-5,TRBV6-5,-,CASRGGVVQPQHF,TGTGCCAGCAGAGGAGGGGTTGTTCAGCCCCAGCATTTT
-,TRBJ2-5,TRBV27,TRBD1,CASSFAFGQGEETQYF,TGTGCCAGCAGTTTCGCCTTCGGACAGGGAGAAGAGACCCAGTACTTC
once,TRBJ1-2,TRBV6-5,-,CASSHQGGRYGYTF,TGTGCCAGCAGTCACCAGGGAGGGCGTTATGGCTACACCTTC
-,TRBJ1-2,TRBV28,TRBD1,CASSDTRQGVGYGYTF,TGTGCCAGCAGCGACACTCGACAGGGAGTGGGATATGGCTACACCTTC
-,TRBJ2-7,TRBV28,-,CASSAGAHEQYF,TGTGCCAGCAGTGCAGGGGCCCACGAGCAGTACTTC
-,TRBJ2-7,TRBV27,TRBD1,CAIAWDRGYEQYF,TGTGCCATCGCTTGGGACAGGGGCTACGAGCAGTACTTC
few,TRBJ2-1,TRBV6-4,TRBD2,CASRIIAGDFHEQFF,TGTGCCAGCAGAATCATAGCGGGAGATTTCCATGAGCAGTTCTTC
-,TRBJ2-1,TRBV7-2,TRBD2,CASTVTGTRREQFF,TGTGCCAGCACCGTGACCGGGACTAGGCGTGAGCAGTTCTTC
-,TRBJ1-4,TRBV27,TRBD1,CASTDRGGEKLFF,TGTGCCAGCACGGACAGGGGAGGGGAAAAACTGTTTTTT
-,TRBJ1-1,TRBV7-9,TRBD1,CASERQGGQAEAFF,TGTGCCAGCGAACGTCAGGGAGGACAGGCTGAAGCTTTCTTT
-,TRBJ2-2,TRBV4-3,TRBD2,CASSQDRSSGNTGELFF,TGCGCCAGCAGCCAAGATCGTTCTAGCGGGAACACCGGGGAGCTGTTTTTT
-,TRBJ2-7,TRBV28,-,CASRTKQYEQYF,TGTGCCAGCAGGACTAAACAATACGAGCAGTACTTC
-,TRBJ2-7,TRBV4-2,-,CASSPAGSSYEQYF,TGTGCCAGCAGCCCGGCTGGGAGCTCCTACGAGCAGTACTTC
-,TRBJ2-1,TRBV4-3,TRBD1,CASSPRQTGAYNEQFF,TGCGCCAGCAGCCCGAGGCAGACAGGGGCCTACAATGAGCAGTTCTTC